Listed below are T cell receptor beta chains from one sample, sequenced in a study of shared clonotypes between healthy human individuals. Generated by immunoSEQ multiplex PCR, the TCRdb table keeps only in-frame clones and is missing some. The table has 950,000 to 1,300,000 clones, approximately 70% seen once. Sequencing was performed on memory CD4+ T cells sorted from blood. Receptor source: a man aged 18 to 29 in good health. The CDR3 runs from the conserved cysteine through the conserved F or W. A D gene is named only where the DNA matches it firmly. Size values are once, few and many counts, or a class for expanded clones, and some rows have none.

>TRBD1|TRBJ2-1|TRBV9|-
TGTGCCAGCAGCGTAGTTGGGACAGGGGTCAATGAGCAGTTCTTC
CASSVVGTGVNEQFF
>-|TRBJ1-5|TRBV18|-
TGTGCCAGCTCACCACAGGGTAGCAATCAGCCCCAGCATTTT
CASSPQGSNQPQHF
>-|TRBJ1-1|TRBV7-8|-
TGTGCCAGCAGCCGAGTGGCAGGTGAAGCTTTCTTT
CASSRVAGEAFF
>-|TRBJ1-6|TRBV18|-
TGTGCCAGCTCACCACTGATAGGAGATTATAATTCACCCCTCCACTTT
CASSPLIGDYNSPLHF
>-|TRBJ2-7|TRBV12-2|once
TGTGCAAGTCGCTTCCGTGTAACCGAGCAGTACTTC
CASRFRVTEQYF
>TRBD1|TRBJ1-2|TRBV6-1|-
TGTGCCAGCAGTACCCGGGACAGGGGTCTCTATGGCTACACCTTC
CASSTRDRGLYGYTF
>-|TRBJ1-2|TRBV10-3|-
TGTGCCACAATACAGGGAGCTCCTGATGGCTACACCTTC
CATIQGAPDGYTF
>-|TRBJ1-5|TRBV19|-
TGTGCCAGTAGCGGGGGGTGGCAGACTTTTAGCAATCAGCCCCAGCATTTT
CASSGGWQTFSNQPQHF
>-|TRBJ2-1|TRBV9|few
TGTGCCAGCAGCCCCGCCGGGACATATAACAATGAGCAGTTCTTC
CASSPAGTYNNEQFF
>-|TRBJ1-1|TRBV5-6|-
TGTGCCAGCAGCCGACATGGCGAGAACACTGAAGCTTTCTTT
CASSRHGENTEAFF
>-|TRBJ2-1|TRBV10-3|-
TGTGCCATCAGTGAGTCGGGGACGGAGCAGTTCTTC
CAISESGTEQFF
>TRBD1|TRBJ1-5|TRBV30|-
TGTGCCTGGAGTCCGGGACAGGATCAGCCCCAGCATTTT
CAWSPGQDQPQHF
>TRBD1|TRBJ2-4|TRBV6-5|-
TGTGCCAGCAGTTATGGGAAGGGGGCGCAAAACATTCAGTACTTC
CASSYGKGAQNIQYF
>TRBD1|TRBJ1-2|TRBV9|many
TGTGCCAGCAGTCGCCGGGACAGTTATGGCTACACCTTC
CASSRRDSYGYTF
>-|TRBJ1-2|TRBV6-6|-
TGTGCCAGCAGCGCCGTTGCAAGCCAGCTCGTCTACACCTTC
CASSAVASQLVYTF
>TRBD2|TRBJ2-7|TRBV7-2|-
TGTGCCAGCAGCCCCCGGAAGGCGACTAGCGGGGGAAGCTCCTACGAGCAGTACTTC
CASSPRKATSGGSSYEQYF
>TRBD2|TRBJ2-2|TRBV7-2|-
TGTGCCAGCAGCTTAGAAGGGACTAGCGGCACCGGGGAGCTGTTTTTT
CASSLEGTSGTGELFF
>-|TRBJ1-6|TRBV5-6|few
TGTGCCAGCAGCTTGGACAGGGTGCGCTCACCCCTCCACTTT
CASSLDRVRSPLHF
>-|TRBJ1-2|TRBV27|-
TGTGCCAGCTGGCGAAGGCAAGGCTATGGCTACACCTTC
CASWRRQGYGYTF
>TRBD2|TRBJ2-7|TRBV4-3|-
TGCGCCAGCAGCCAAGATGGGACTAGCGGGAGCCGCGAGCAGTACTTC
CASSQDGTSGSREQYF
>TRBD1|TRBJ1-2|TRBV7-9|-
TGTGCCAGCAGCTCGACCGGGACAGGGGACAACTATGGCTACACCTTC
CASSSTGTGDNYGYTF
>-|TRBJ1-3|TRBV2|-
TGTGCCAATGGACAGCCTGGAAACACCATATATTTT
CANGQPGNTIYF
>-|TRBJ1-4|TRBV28|-
TGTGCCAGCAGTTTTCGACCGAGAGAAAAACTGTTTTTT
CASSFRPREKLFF
>-|TRBJ2-7|TRBV9|few
TGTGCCAGCAGCTCCCGTTTTGGCCACGAGCAGTACTTC
CASSSRFGHEQYF
>TRBD2|TRBJ2-3|TRBV7-2|-
TGTGCCAGCAGCCCCAACTTGGCTAGCGGGACTAGCACAGATACGCAGTATTTT
CASSPNLASGTSTDTQYF
>-|TRBJ2-3|TRBV29-1|-
TGCAGCGTTGATGGGGTCCTAGCGTTTAGCACAGATACGCAGTATTTT
CSVDGVLAFSTDTQYF
>-|TRBJ2-1|TRBV5-1|once
TGCGCCAGCAGCATCTACGGTGAGCAGTTCTTC
CASSIYGEQFF
>-|TRBJ1-1|TRBV5-6|-
TGTGCCAGCAGCGGATTCAGGGCCTTGAACACTGAAGCTTTCTTT
CASSGFRALNTEAFF
>-|TRBJ1-2|TRBV28|-
TGTGCCAGCAGCGTGATCAGGGGTGCTGGCTACACCTTC
CASSVIRGAGYTF